A single T cell receptor beta chain is shown here with its context. Generated by immunoSEQ multiplex PCR, the TCRdb table keeps only in-frame clones and is missing some. The data hold more than 200,000 clones, with about 88% observed a single time. The entry originates in a study of blood T cell repertoires in COVID-19. The TCR originated in a man aged 25 to 40 with active or convalescent COVID-19. Sequences were obtained from peripheral blood.

CDR3 nucleotides: TGCAGCGTACCCGGACAGGGCTATGGCTACACCTTC. Its protein is CSVPGQGYGYTF. V is TRBV29-1 and J is TRBJ1-2; 8 bases fit TRBD1. Per germline, CDR1 SQVTM and CDR2 ANQGSEA. Losses at the gene ends were 6 bases for V and 4 bases for J; bases not matched to a gene: 4. This CDR3 has 12 amino acids.